This TCR beta chain stems from a study of T cell changes during pregnancy in multiple sclerosis. The data were produced by immunoSEQ multiplex PCR, yet TCRdb's version contains in-frame clones alone and is incomplete. This table has 60,000 or so clones, about 90% appearing once. Sample: CD4+ T cells from peripheral blood mononuclear cells, taken after pregnancy. This TCR came from a female donor in good health, enrolled as a control in a pregnancy study.

The CDR3 protein is CASSHHGQGTEQYF. The CDR3 coding sequence is TGCGCCAGCAGCCACCACGGACAGGGGACCGAGCAGTACTTC. The J gene is TRBJ2-7, the V gene TRBV4-1; TRBD1 matches 9 bases. J lost 6 bases, V lost 3 bases, and 6 bases had no gene match. This CDR3 contains 14 residues. Germline CDR1 and CDR2: MGHRA and YSYEKL.